This is a list of T cell receptor beta chains from one sample in a study of post-analysis software for immune sequencing data. MiXCR was run by TCRdb on the PCR reads, yielding one entry per CDR3 protein. The table records 500,000 to 600,000 distinct CDR3 sequences, roughly 47% of them present only once. Source material: blood. The receptors come from a girl aged 10 to 17 with multiple sclerosis. CDR3s include the opening cysteine and the closing phenylalanine or tryptophan. The D gene is left open where the match is weak. Clone size is stated in some rows and not others, as once, few, many or a class when expanded.

clone_size	v_call	j_call	d_call	cdr3_aa	cdr3_nt
few	TRBV6-6	TRBJ2-7	TRBD2	CASSYLRLAGGYEQYF	TGTGCCAGCAGTTACCTCCGACTAGCGGGAGGGTATGAGCAGTACTTC
-	TRBV9	TRBJ2-1	TRBD2	CASSPYSSGGRYNEQFF	TGTGCCAGCAGCCCTTACTCAAGCGGGGGTAGGTACAATGAGCAGTTCTTC
-	TRBV2	TRBJ1-2	-	CATGTSNYGYTF	TGTGCCACTGGGACATCCAACTATGGCTACACCTTC
few	TRBV7-9	TRBJ2-1	TRBD2	CASSSLILAGVPNEQFF	TGTGCCAGCAGCTCCCTGATACTAGCGGGAGTGCCCAATGAGCAGTTCTTC
-	TRBV27	TRBJ2-7	-	CASSPSGLPSYEQYF	TGTGCCAGCAGTCCTTCCGGCCTACCATCGTACGAGCAGTACTTC
-	TRBV4-1	TRBJ2-7	TRBD2	CASSHFPGLEVYEQYF	TGCGCCAGCAGCCATTTCCCGGGACTAGAAGTCTACGAGCAGTACTTC
-	TRBV6-2/TRBV6-3	TRBJ2-4	-	CASIAGTGAKNIQYF	TGTGCCAGCATTGCAGGGACGGGGGCCAAAAACATTCAGTACTTC
-	TRBV20-1	TRBJ2-1	-	CSASPRRRNSYNEQFF	TGCAGTGCTAGCCCCCGCCGGCGGAACTCCTACAATGAGCAGTTCTTC
-	TRBV7-6	TRBJ2-1	-	CASREAGAGNEQFF	TGTGCCAGCAGGGAGGCGGGGGCGGGTAATGAGCAGTTCTTC
-	TRBV4-2	TRBJ2-1	-	CASSQGTTGYNEQFF	TGTGCCAGCAGCCAGGGAACGACAGGCTACAATGAGCAGTTCTTC
few	TRBV6-5	TRBJ2-7	-	CASSRQGRRNEQYF	TGTGCCAGCAGTCGTCAGGGGAGAAGGAACGAGCAGTACTTC
many	TRBV12-3/TRBV12-4	TRBJ2-3	-	CASSPRGDTQYF	TGTGCCAGCAGCCCCAGGGGAGATACGCAGTATTTT
-	TRBV7-2	TRBJ2-6	TRBD1	CASSWLTGASGANVLTF	TGTGCCAGCAGCTGGCTCACAGGGGCCTCTGGGGCCAACGTCCTGACTTTC
few	TRBV3-1	TRBJ2-5	TRBD1	CASSPTGTGEETQYF	TGTGCCAGCAGCCCCACCGGGACAGGGGAAGAGACCCAGTACTTC
few	TRBV7-3	TRBJ2-3	-	CASSLSSQGTDTQYF	TGTGCCAGCAGCTTAAGCTCCCAGGGGACAGATACGCAGTATTTT
-	TRBV20-1	TRBJ1-4	-	CSASRGTNEKLFF	TGCAGTGCTAGTCGGGGAACTAATGAAAAACTGTTTTTT
-	TRBV27	TRBJ2-7	TRBD1	CAARGGARAEQYF	TGTGCCGCTCGAGGGGGCGCGAGGGCCGAGCAGTACTTC
-	TRBV4-1	TRBJ2-7	-	CASSQDPRGRSYEQYF	TGCGCCAGCAGCCAAGACCCCCGGGGGAGGTCCTACGAGCAGTACTTC
few	TRBV29-1	TRBJ2-7	TRBD1	CSVELPGTALSYEQYF	TGCAGCGTTGAGCTCCCTGGGACAGCATTATCATACGAGCAGTACTTC
-	TRBV7-3	TRBJ1-2	TRBD1	CVSSPGTGGYGYTF	TGTGTCAGCAGCCCTGGGACAGGAGGCTATGGCTACACCTTC
-	TRBV4-1	TRBJ1-5	TRBD1	CASSRGLRGQPQHF	TGCGCCAGCAGCCGAGGTCTCAGGGGGCAGCCCCAGCATTTT
few	TRBV12-3/TRBV12-4	TRBJ2-7	-	CASSQDSDYEQYF	TGTGCCAGCAGTCAGGACAGCGACTACGAGCAGTACTTC
-	TRBV3-1	TRBJ2-3	TRBD1	CASSQVRGTARGSTDTQYF	TGTGCCAGCAGCCAAGTCCGAGGGACAGCTAGGGGAAGCACAGATACGCAGTATTTT
-	TRBV27	TRBJ2-4	-	CAILDSSKNIQYF	TGTGCCATCCTGGACTCCTCCAAAAACATTCAGTACTTC
few	TRBV27	TRBJ2-1	-	CASAIGGLSSYNEQFF	TGTGCCAGCGCCATAGGCGGGCTTAGCTCCTACAATGAGCAGTTCTTC
-	TRBV12-3/TRBV12-4	TRBJ2-3	-	CASNRLVGEDTQYF	TGTGCCAGCAACCGACTAGTGGGTGAAGATACGCAGTATTTT
-	TRBV7-9	TRBJ1-2	TRBD1	CASSLTGQGYRGYTF	TGTGCCAGCAGCTTAACGGGACAGGGATATCGCGGCTACACCTTC
-	TRBV7-6	TRBJ2-5	TRBD2	CASSLGIAGQETQYF	TGTGCCAGCAGCTTGGGCATAGCGGGGCAAGAGACCCAGTACTTC